The following is a TCR beta chain sequence with its context. Its antigen is as yet unknown. The CDR3 is 14 amino acids. Germline V gene data show CDR1 as SQVTM and CDR2 as ANQGSEA. Trimming took 7 bases from V and 9 from J, leaving 22 bases between them. The authors ran a second PCR of roughly 7 to 11 cycles using a sample-barcoded 5' primer and a J-beta primer mix. One entry per CDR3 protein, called by TCRdb with MiXCR from the 5' RACE reads. In the table there are about 760,000 distinct CDR3 sequences, roughly 25% of which are singletons. The data derive from a study of blood T cells in healthy people across ages. Study results and limitations: Researchers judged that diversity estimates from one million T cells fell short of true values.

Total RNA extracted from each sample amounted to at least 6 micrograms. These records were also assigned to another study, of T cells of mothers and their children. From that second work: No T cell clones of persistent microchimeric origin were detected.

Sequenced sample: blood. The sequence came from a boy aged 10-17 years in good health. The chain has TRBV29-1 and TRBJ2-1; D possibly matches TRBD1 or TRBD2 (7 bases each). This chain's CDR3 is CSAQGGRAAAEQFF. CDR3 nucleotides: TGCAGCGCCCAGGGGGGGAGGGCCGCGGCTGAGCAGTTCTTC.